Following are 20 T cell receptor beta chains from one sample sequenced in a study of blood T cell repertoires in COVID-19. Assay used: immunoSEQ multiplex PCR; TCRdb lists only in-frame clones, some missing. This sample has around 160,000 clones, with approximately 95% found just once. The source material was peripheral blood. The receptors come from a woman aged 60 to 75 with COVID-19, enrolled during active disease.

This chain uses TRBV5-4 with TRBJ2-5; perhaps TRBD2 as D (6 bases). Trimming pared 5 bases from V and 1 base from J, leaving 9 bases between. The CDR3 loop spans 13 amino acids. Germline CDR1 SGHNT, CDR2 YYREEE (reference sequence). The DNA of the CDR3 is TGTGCCAGCAGGGGACTGCTCCAAGAGACCCAGTACTTC. Translation gives CASRGLLQETQYF.

The genes are TRBV18 and TRBJ2-1; no reliable D call. CDR3 length: 15 residues. The germline V and J ends were trimmed by 7 bases and 0 bases, with 13 bases remaining between them. Germline-derived CDR1 and CDR2 are KGHSH and LQKENI. CDR3 region: CASLPGLSSYNEQFF. The CDR3 nucleotides read TGTGCCAGCTTACCGGGCCTAAGCTCCTACAATGAGCAGTTCTTC.

The genes are TRBV3-1 (or the pseudogene TRBV3-2) and TRBJ2-2; D may be TRBD2 (5 bases). Deletions cut 1 base from V and 2 bases from J, with 11 bases between. The CDR3 length is 16 residues. Germline CDR1 and CDR2: LGHDT and YNNKEL (reference sequence). CDR3 protein: CASSQVVGINTGELFF. CDR3 sequence (DNA): TGTGCCAGCAGCCAAGTTGTCGGGATTAACACCGGGGAGCTGTTTTTT.

V is TRBV12-5 and J is TRBJ1-6, with D hard to call. The CDR3 length is 12 residues. Germline V gene sequence: CDR1 LGHNT, CDR2 FRNRAP. V was trimmed by 10 bases and J by 5 bases, leaving 9 bases between them. Here the CDR3 DNA reads TGTGCTACTGGACGGGATAATTCACCCCTCCACTTT. Encoded protein: CATGRDNSPLHF.

The V gene is TRBV12-3 or TRBV12-4, the J gene TRBJ1-2; 8 nucleotides agree with TRBD1. The CDR3 is 12 residues long. V was pared by 5 bases and J by 8 bases, with 4 bases of the junction left unmatched. This CDR3 is CASSADRGGYTF. In nucleotides, the CDR3 is TGTGCCAGCAGTGCCGACAGGGGCGGCTACACCTTC.

This clone has a handful of counts. V usage is TRBV10-2 and J usage is TRBJ2-3; D is unclear. With 4 bases removed from V and 6 bases from J, the gap between germline ends came to 5 bases. CDR1 WSHSY and CDR2 SAAADI come from the germline V gene. The CDR3 length is 11 residues. The CDR3 sequence is CASSATDTQYF. DNA of the CDR3: TGCGCCAGCAGTGCGACTGATACGCAGTATTTT.

This chain connects TRBV5-8 to TRBJ1-1, with 7 positions matching TRBD1. Per germline, CDR1 SGHTS and CDR2 YDEGEE. The CDR3 runs 14 residues. With 4 bases clipped from V and 4 bases from J, the junction kept 7 bases outside the gene matches. The CDR3, as DNA: TGTGCCAGCAGCCTGGGACAGCGCGGCACTGAAGCTTTCTTT. Amino acids: CASSLGQRGTEAFF.

The J gene is TRBJ2-5, the V gene TRBV18, with 9 bases lining up with TRBD1. V lost 6 bases to trimming and J lost 4 bases; unmatched junction nucleotides: 3. The germline CDR1 and CDR2 sequences are KGHSH and LQKENI. The CDR3 sequence is 13 residues long. For the CDR3, the DNA is TGTGCCAGCTCGCTGACAGGGGGAGAGACCCAGTACTTC. This translates into CASSLTGGETQYF.

The rearrangement links TRBV5-1 to TRBJ2-2, with TRBD1 matching over 9 bases. Germline CDR1 and CDR2: SGHRS and YFSETQ. The CDR3 is made up of 17 amino acids. V was pared by 4 bases and J by 4 bases, with 11 bases of the junction left unmatched. CDR3: CASSAVTGGAGTGELFF. The CDR3 DNA sequence: TGCGCCAGCAGCGCCGTCACAGGGGGCGCGGGCACCGGGGAGCTGTTTTTT.

The chain carries TRBV7-9 and TRBJ1-2; 8 bases align to TRBD1. This CDR3 is 15 amino acids long. Trimming at V came to 6 bases and at J to 4 bases, leaving 10 bases not matched to a gene. The germline gives CDR1 SEHNR, CDR2 FQNEAQ (reference sequence). The CDR3 DNA is TGTGCCAGCAGTCTAACAGGGGGGGGTCCCTATGGCTACACCTTC. Translation: CASSLTGGGPYGYTF.

The chain carries TRBV7-2 and TRBJ1-5; D uncertain. The CDR3 loop spans 14 amino acids. Trimming cost V 1 base and J 4 bases, with 8 bases left between them. CDR1 and CDR2 from the germline V gene are SGHTA and FQGNSA. Written as DNA, the CDR3 is TGTGCCAGCAGCTTAGGTACGGGTAATCAGCCCCAGCATTTT. Translating gives CASSLGTGNQPQHF.

This chain connects TRBV4-3 to TRBJ1-2; tentatively, D is TRBD1 (5 bases). Trimming removed 0 bases at V and 8 bases at J, with 10 bases between. There are 13 residues in the CDR3. Germline V gene lookup returns CDR1 LGHNA and CDR2 YSLEER. The CDR3 DNA follows: TGCGCCAGCAGCCAAGACGGACATGCCGGCTACACCTTC. Amino acids: CASSQDGHAGYTF.

This clone was detected only once. The chain recombines TRBV4-3 with TRBJ2-7, with D possibly matching TRBD2 (6 bases). Germline CDR1 and CDR2: LGHNA and YSLEER. The CDR3 is 14 amino acids. V dropped 10 bases and J dropped 1 base, with 17 bases sitting between them. The CDR3 reads CAIKPERASYEQYF. The DNA for the CDR3 is TGCGCCATCAAACCGGAGCGGGCGTCCTACGAGCAGTACTTC.

The chain links TRBV6-2 or TRBV6-3 to TRBJ1-1; no firm D call. The ends were cut back, 0 bases at V and 10 bases at J, with 21 bases in the middle. This CDR3 region has 16 residues. The germline V gene has CDR1 MNHEY and CDR2 SVGEGT. The CDR3 nucleotides read TGTGCCAGCAGTTACTCGCCTCGGGGTCCCCGAGAGGGAGCTTTCTTT. Protein: CASSYSPRGPREGAFF.

The chain has TRBV3-1 (or the pseudogene TRBV3-2) and TRBJ1-1, with 9 bases lining up with TRBD1. The CDR3 sequence is 16 residues long. After removal of 4 bases from V and 7 bases from J, the junction contained 13 bases not matched to a gene. Germline loops: CDR1 LGHDT, CDR2 YNNKEL (reference sequence). The CDR3 DNA is TGTGCCAGCAGCCCCCCGGACAGGGGATCGGTTGGTGAAGCTTTCTTT. It encodes CASSPPDRGSVGEAFF.

V usage is TRBV9 and J usage is TRBJ1-2; a possible D gene is TRBD1 (6 bases). The germline gives CDR1 SGDLS, CDR2 YYNGEE. The CDR3 extends over 14 amino acids. V was shortened by 0 bases and J by 0 bases, with 6 bases between the two germline ends. The CDR3 coding sequence is TGTGCCAGCAGCGTAGCAGGGGCTAACTATGGCTACACCTTC. Residues: CASSVAGANYGYTF. The full variable domain, completed using reference TRBV9 and TRBJ1-2, is DSGVTQTPKHLITATGQRVTLRCSPRSGDLSVYWYQQSLDQGLQFLIQYYNGEERAKGNILERFSAQQFPDLHSELNLSSLELGDSALYFCASSVAGANYGYTFGSGTRLTVV.

The V call is TRBV30, the J call TRBJ1-4; tentative D call: TRBD1 (6 bases). CDR3 size: 13 residues. From germline, CDR1 is GTSNPN and CDR2 SVGIG (reference sequence). V lost 2 bases and J 10 bases, leaving 14 bases between the germline ends. The CDR3 DNA reads as TGTGCCTGGAGTCCCACAGGGCCTGGAAAACTGTTTTTT. Translation gives CAWSPTGPGKLFF.

This clone was counted a single time. This chain uses TRBV7-2 with TRBJ1-5; 7 positions match TRBD1. CDR3 length: 13 residues. Germline-derived CDR1 and CDR2 are SGHTA and FQGNSA. V lost 5 bases, J lost 9 bases, and 7 bases stayed unmatched. The chain's CDR3 is CASSPEGGRPQHF. CDR3 DNA: TGTGCCAGCAGCCCTGAAGGGGGCCGGCCCCAGCATTTT. The variable domain in full, completed from reference TRBV7-2 and TRBJ1-5, reads GAGVSQSPSNKVTEKGKDVELRCDPISGHTALYWYRQSLGQGLEFLIYFQGNSAPDKSGLPSDRFSAERTGGSVSTLTIQRTQQEDSAVYLCASSPEGGRPQHFGDGTRLSIL.

V and J are TRBV29-1 and TRBJ1-1; D unresolved. This CDR3 is 12 amino acids long. V gave up 7 bases and J gave up 1 base, with 10 bases separating them. Germline values: CDR1 SQVTM, CDR2 ANQGSEA. The chain's CDR3 is CSGDKQNTEAFF. The CDR3 bases are TGCAGCGGTGACAAGCAGAACACTGAAGCTTTCTTT.

This clone was counted once. The V and J genes are TRBV19 and TRBJ2-7; D call uncertain. Trimming took off 5 bases at V and 3 bases at J, with 20 bases between the two ends. Germline loops: CDR1 LNHDA, CDR2 SQIVND (reference sequence). The CDR3 sequence is 16 residues long. The CDR3 DNA reads as TGTGCCAGTAGTTCCAGCACTTCAGGTCGTTACTACGAGCAGTACTTC. It is translated as CASSSSTSGRYYEQYF.